The 23 T cell receptor beta chains presented below share a single source sample, sequenced in a study of T-cell memory formation after mild COVID-19. TCRdb processed the 5' RACE reads anew with MiXCR; each CDR3 protein has one entry. The sample lists some 600,000 distinct CDR3 sequences; roughly 17% were seen once. Specimen: PBMCs or a T cell subset sorted from them (not recorded which). These TCRs come from an adult woman who had mild COVID-19 (a few samples of this study predate the infection). Cell type and time point are not known.

This clonotype came up a few times. A read error may account for a junction end that differs from germline. V and J are TRBV15 and TRBJ1-5; D not certain. CDR3 length equals 15 residues. The germline CDR1 and CDR2 sequences are LNHNV and YYDKDF (reference sequence). This CDR3 is CATSRDAVSNQPQHF. The CDR3 coding sequence is TGTGCCACCAGCAGAGATGCGGTGAGCAATCAGCCCCAACATTTT.

This clonotype was seen repeatedly, ten times or more. This chain uses TRBV29-1 with TRBJ1-4; no reliable D call. Trimming cost V 4 bases and J 3 bases, with 12 bases left between them. The germline V gene encodes CDR1 SQVTM and CDR2 ANQGSEA. The CDR3 totals 14 residues. In nucleotides, the CDR3 is TGCAGCGTTGTTTATCGGGAGGCTAATGAAAAACTGTTTTTT. It encodes CSVVYREANEKLFF.

This clonotype appeared a few times. V usage is TRBV30 and J usage is TRBJ2-1; D possibly corresponds to TRBD1 (6 bases). This CDR3 comprises 16 residues. With 3 bases removed from V and 4 bases from J, the gap between germline ends came to 19 bases. Germline CDR1 is GTSNPN and CDR2 is SVGIG (reference sequence). The CDR3 bases are TGTGCCTGGAGCCAGGGACACCAAGGTAGATACAATGAGCAGTTCTTC. Residues: CAWSQGHQGRYNEQFF.

A few counts support this clonotype. The V and J genes are TRBV13 and TRBJ1-2, with TRBD1 matching 8 bases. The V segment lost 3 bases and the J segment 2 bases; nucleotides outside the gene matches: 8. This CDR3 contains 16 residues. The germline V gene encodes CDR1 PRHDT and CDR2 FYEKMQ (reference sequence). The DNA for the CDR3 is TGTGCCAGCAGCTTTTCACCCGGGACAGGAAACTATGGCTACACCTTC. Translating gives CASSFSPGTGNYGYTF.

This clonotype was detected once. The chain links TRBV6-4 to TRBJ2-1, with 10 bases that match TRBD2. CDR3 length: 19 residues. The germline CDR1 and CDR2 sequences are MRHNA and SNTAGT. J lost 6 bases, V lost 3 bases, and 17 bases had no gene match. DNA for the CDR3: TGTGCCAGCAGTGAAGGGGGGGCCCGAGCGGGAGGGCCTCGCAATGAGCAGTTCTTC. It specifies CASSEGGARAGGPRNEQFF.

This clonotype was counted a few times. This chain uses TRBV27 with TRBJ2-7; TRBD1 agrees at 11 bases. J was trimmed by 6 bases and V by 2 bases; bases with no gene match: 15. This CDR3 comprises 18 residues. From germline, CDR1 is MNHEY and CDR2 SMNVEV (reference sequence). DNA of the CDR3: TGTGCCAGCAGTTTAAAGCCCCAAGGACAGGGGGCGGTCTGCGAGCAGTACTTC. It yields the protein CASSLKPQGQGAVCEQYF.

This chain joins TRBV27 and TRBJ1-5; D ambiguous. The V end lost 3 bases, the J end lost 0 bases, and 9 bases lay between the germline ends. The CDR3 sequence is 15 residues long. CDR1 MNHEY and CDR2 SMNVEV come from the germline V gene (reference sequence). This CDR3 is CASSLMSASNQPQHF. DNA of the CDR3: TGTGCCAGCAGTTTGATGTCGGCTAGCAATCAGCCCCAGCATTTT.

The chain uses TRBV5-5 and TRBJ2-2; weak D call: TRBD2 (6 bases). The CDR3 contains 18 residues. V was pared by 1 base and J by 0 bases, with 16 bases between. Germline V lookup: CDR1 SGHKS, CDR2 YYEKEE (reference sequence). The CDR3 sequence: CASSLPPPGRTNTGELFF. The CDR3 DNA reads as TGTGCCAGCAGCTTGCCGCCGCCAGGGAGGACGAACACCGGGGAGCTGTTTTTT.

The chain carries TRBV29-1 and TRBJ2-6, with D perhaps matching TRBD2 (5 bases). Germline V gene data show CDR1 as SQVTM and CDR2 as ANQGSEA. The CDR3 runs to 17 residues. Trimming stripped 3 bases from V and 0 bases from J, with 15 bases between. This chain's CDR3 is CSVEFVGSLSGANVLTF. Written as DNA, the CDR3 is TGCAGCGTTGAGTTTGTAGGGAGCCTCTCTGGGGCCAACGTCCTGACTTTC.

The chain uses TRBV7-9 and TRBJ2-3; 7 bases map to TRBD1. Germline V CDR1 and CDR2: SEHNR, FQNEAQ (reference sequence). The V segment lost 1 base and the J segment 1 base; nucleotides outside the gene matches: 2. The CDR3 sequence is 15 residues long. CDR3 DNA sequence: TGTGCCAGCAGCTTAGGGGGACAGCGCACAGATACGCAGTATTTT. It yields the protein CASSLGGQRTDTQYF.

In this sample, this clonotype turned up a few times. The chain uses TRBV6-2 or TRBV6-3 and TRBJ2-7, with 9 bases lining up with TRBD1. V dropped 5 bases and J dropped 4; count of bases not matched to a gene: 9. CDR1 is MNHEY, CDR2 SVGEGT, per germline. The CDR3 runs to 15 residues. This CDR3 is CASSLRDRAFYEQYF. The CDR3 bases are TGTGCCAGCAGTCTCCGGGACAGGGCCTTTTACGAGCAGTACTTC.

The chain has TRBV20-1 and TRBJ2-7; D could derive from TRBD1 or TRBD2 (5 bases each). V was clipped by 6 bases and J by 2 bases, with 17 bases between them. Germline lookup yields CDR1 DFQATT and CDR2 SNEGSKA (reference sequence). The CDR3 contains 14 residues. CDR3 sequence: CSARRTQSPYEQYF. CDR3 nucleotides: TGCAGTGCGAGGAGGACACAAAGCCCCTACGAGCAGTACTTC.

The chain couples TRBV5-5 to TRBJ2-5, with D perhaps TRBD1 (6 bases). V was pared by 4 bases and J by 4 bases, with 20 bases between. The CDR3 runs 16 residues. Germline V lookup: CDR1 SGHKS, CDR2 YYEKEE (reference sequence). The CDR3 DNA sequence: TGTGCCAGCAGCGAAATTGGACAGCCATCCGCAGAGACCCAGTACTTC. Its translation is CASSEIGQPSAETQYF.

This clonotype appeared a few times. Here the CDR3 DNA reads TGTGCCAGCAGTGACGCAGGGGACCCCAATGAGCAGTTCTTC. Its translation is CASSDAGDPNEQFF. The chain has TRBV6-1 and TRBJ2-1, with D tentatively TRBD1 (6 bases). CDR3 length: 14 amino acids. With 3 bases removed from V and 6 bases from J, the gap between germline ends came to 12 bases. Germline CDR1 MNHNS, CDR2 SASEGT.

This chain joins TRBV18 and TRBJ2-7; tentatively, D is TRBD1 or TRBD2 (5 bases each). The CDR3 extends over 14 amino acids. The V gene lost 3 bases and the J gene lost 5 bases, with 14 bases spanning the gap. CDR1 and CDR2 from the germline V gene are KGHSH and LQKENI. This CDR3 reads CASSPGDRRDEQYF. The CDR3 DNA reads TGTGCCAGCTCACCGGGAGACAGAAGGGACGAGCAGTACTTC.

The chain has TRBV10-3 and TRBJ1-1; unclear D gene. CDR3 length: 14 amino acids. Between the trimmed V and J ends, which lost 2 bases and 5 bases, there was a span of 12 bases. The germline V gene has CDR1 ENHRY and CDR2 SYGVKD. The CDR3 protein is CAISEPRARTEAFF. DNA for the CDR3: TGTGCCATCAGTGAGCCTCGGGCTAGGACTGAAGCTTTCTTT.

This chain links TRBV6-2 or TRBV6-3 with TRBJ2-7; TRBD1 agrees at 8 bases. The V gene's germline CDR1 is MNHEY and CDR2 SVGEGT. V lost 0 bases, J lost 2 bases, and 6 bases stayed unmatched. The CDR3 spans 16 residues. The CDR3 nucleotides read TGTGCCAGCAGTTACTCGACAGGGACAGGCCCCTACGAGCAGTACTTC. Translated: CASSYSTGTGPYEQYF.

V usage is TRBV19 and J usage is TRBJ2-4; TRBD2 matches at 9 bases. Per germline, CDR1 LNHDA and CDR2 SQIVND (reference sequence). CDR3 length equals 17 residues. V shed 6 bases and J 8 bases; nucleotides not matched to a gene: 17. The DNA of the CDR3 is TGTGCCAGTAGGGGACAGAGCGGGAGGCCCCGAGGGGACATTCAGTACTTC. It specifies CASRGQSGRPRGDIQYF. The entire variable domain, with the rest obtained from reference TRBV19 and TRBJ2-4, is as follows: DGGITQSPKYLFRKEGQNVTLSCEQNLNHDAMYWYRQDPGQGLRLIYYSQIVNDFQKGDIAEGYSVSREKKESFPLTVTSAQKNPTAFYLCASRGQSGRPRGDIQYFGAGTRLSVL.

This clonotype was found a few times. One junction end disagrees with the germline gene, perhaps due to a read error. The rearrangement links TRBV12-3 or TRBV12-4 to TRBJ2-1; 8 bases are shared with TRBD2. This CDR3 has 13 amino acids. CDR3 protein: CASSFQAGAVWIF. The CDR3 region has the DNA TGTGCCAGCAGTTTCCAAGCGGGGGCTGTCTGGATCTTC.

The sample holds many counts of this clonotype. The chain links TRBV27 to TRBJ2-3, with no clear D. V dropped 5 bases and J dropped 0 bases, with 6 bases sitting between them. This CDR3 is built from 13 residues. Germline V gene data show CDR1 as MNHEY and CDR2 as SMNVEV (reference sequence). CDR3 nucleotides: TGTGCCAGCAGTACCCATAGCACAGATACGCAGTATTTT. It specifies CASSTHSTDTQYF.

The sample holds a few counts of this clonotype. This rearrangement joins TRBV9 to TRBJ1-2; D is possibly TRBD1 (6 bases). Germline V gene sequence: CDR1 SGDLS, CDR2 YYNGEE. V lost 0 bases and J lost 6, with 9 bases in between. The CDR3 is made up of 13 amino acids. For the CDR3, the DNA is TGTGCCAGCAGCGTAGAACAGGGCAATGGCTACACCTTC. This sequence encodes CASSVEQGNGYTF.

This clonotype was counted many times. This chain joins TRBV11-2 and TRBJ1-4, with a weak D call TRBD1 (5 bases). This CDR3 is built from 16 residues. Trimming removed 3 bases from V and 5 bases from J, with 16 bases in between. The germline CDR1 and CDR2 sequences are SGHAT and FQNNGV. The CDR3 nucleotides read TGTGCCAGCAGCTTTGGTAGTTACAGGTTAAATGAAAAACTGTTTTTT. It yields the protein CASSFGSYRLNEKLFF.

V usage is TRBV12-3 or TRBV12-4 and J usage is TRBJ2-5; possibly TRBD1 for D (6 bases). CDR3 length equals 13 residues. The germline V and J ends were trimmed by 3 bases and 5 bases, with 10 bases remaining between them. The CDR3 DNA reads TGTGCCAGCAGTTTCAGGGGAGTGGAGACCCAGTACTTC. As protein: CASSFRGVETQYF.